The 16 T cell receptor beta chains given below trace back to one sample, sequenced in a study of immune evolution from preneoplasia to lung adenocarcinoma. Profiled with immunoSEQ multiplex PCR; TCRdb holds only in-frame clones, not every one. The sample records about 3,000 clones, 85% to 90% being singletons. Sequenced material: FFPE adjacent normal lung tissue. Every receptor here comes from a person aged 55-79 years with lung adenocarcinoma.

The V gene is TRBV11-2, the J gene TRBJ1-1; 8 nucleotides match TRBD1. J lost 5 bases, V lost 5 bases, and 10 bases had no gene match. Germline CDR1 and CDR2: SGHAT and FQNNGV. The CDR3 has 15 amino acids. The CDR3 loop reads CASSRAPGGGTEAFF. The CDR3, as DNA: TGTGCCAGCAGCCGGGCCCCAGGGGGCGGAACTGAAGCTTTCTTT.

The V gene is TRBV10-2, the J gene TRBJ2-4; D uncertain. The germline V and J ends were trimmed by 0 bases and 5 bases, with 5 bases remaining between them. Germline CDR1 and CDR2: WSHSY and SAAADI. The CDR3 contains 13 residues. CDR3 amino acids: CASSESIENIQYF. The DNA for the CDR3 is TGCGCCAGCAGTGAGTCGATAGAAAACATTCAGTACTTC.

This sequence joins TRBV20-1 and TRBJ2-3; D perhaps matches TRBD1 (6 bases). This CDR3 comprises 11 residues. Germline V gene lookup returns CDR1 DFQATT and CDR2 SNEGSKA (reference sequence). Trimming took 6 bases from V and 8 from J, leaving 12 bases between them. CDR3 nucleotides: TGCAGTGCCCCTCAAGGGGGTACGCAGTATTTT. This gives the protein CSAPQGGTQYF.

V and J are TRBV5-8 and TRBJ2-2; D unresolved. The germline V gene encodes CDR1 SGHTS and CDR2 YDEGEE. The CDR3 covers 13 residues. Trimming shortened V by 7 bases and J by 5 bases, and 12 bases separated the two germline ends. The CDR3 bases are TGTGCCAGCCTTCGCGCGCGGACCGGGGAGCTGTTTTTT. It translates to CASLRARTGELFF.

The chain carries TRBV6-6 and TRBJ1-1; no definite D call. The CDR3 spans 13 residues. The V end lost 0 bases, the J end lost 6 bases, and 8 bases lay between the germline ends. Germline-derived CDR1 and CDR2 are MNHNY and SVGAGI (reference sequence). Written as DNA, the CDR3 is TGTGCCAGCAGTTACTCCGCGAGGGCTGAAGCTTTCTTT. It encodes CASSYSARAEAFF.

This clone was found a few times. The chain carries TRBV6-4 and TRBJ1-6; D possibly corresponds to TRBD1 (5 bases). V gave up 0 bases and J gave up 0 bases, with 18 bases separating them. CDR1 and CDR2 from the germline V gene are MRHNA and SNTAGT. The CDR3 spans 20 residues. CDR3 sequence: CASSDSGEGNKGSYNSPLHF. The CDR3 nucleotides read TGTGCCAGCAGTGACTCGGGGGAGGGGAACAAGGGCTCCTATAATTCACCCCTCCACTTT.

The V gene is TRBV7-2, the J gene TRBJ2-2; either TRBD1 or TRBD2 may fit D (5 bases each). CDR3 size: 13 residues. V dropped 1 base and J dropped 5 bases, with 5 bases sitting between them. Germline values: CDR1 SGHTA, CDR2 FQGNSA. CDR3 nucleotide sequence: TGTGCCAGCAGCTTAGGGGGGACCGGGGAGCTGTTTTTT. Protein: CASSLGGTGELFF.

The chain is built from TRBV28 and TRBJ2-7; tentative D call: TRBD1 (6 bases). This CDR3 has 14 amino acids. Germline CDR1 reads MDHEN; CDR2 reads SYDVKM. V lost 2 bases and J 6 bases, leaving 14 bases between the germline ends. DNA of the CDR3: TGTGCCAGCAGTTTAAATCAGGGGCTCGGCGAGCAGTACTTC. This encodes CASSLNQGLGEQYF. The full variable domain, in which reference TRBV28 and TRBJ2-7 provide the parts outside the CDR3, is DVKVTQSSRYLVKRTGEKVFLECVQDMDHENMFWYRQDPGLGLRLIYFSYDVKMKEKGDIPEGYSVSREKKERFSLILESASTNQTSMYLCASSLNQGLGEQYFGPGTRLTVT.

V is TRBV10-2 and J is TRBJ1-1, with TRBD1 matching 7 bases. Germline CDR1 is WSHSY and CDR2 is SAAADI. The ends lost 8 bases at V and 1 base at J; junction bases unmatched: 4. The CDR3 contains 13 residues. The CDR3, as DNA: TGCGCCAGCTCCGACAGGGAGAACACTGAAGCTTTCTTT. This sequence encodes CASSDRENTEAFF.

V and J are TRBV4-1 and TRBJ2-1; D uncertain. Germline lookup yields CDR1 MGHRA and CDR2 YSYEKL. V dropped 4 bases and J dropped 9 bases, with 19 bases sitting between them. The CDR3 is 15 residues long. The CDR3 sequence: CASSLEVSYNGEQFF. CDR3 coding DNA: TGCGCCAGCAGCCTAGAGGTCTCCTACAATGGTGAGCAGTTCTTC.

The rearrangement uses TRBV2 and TRBJ1-1, with a possible D match to TRBD1 (5 bases). The CDR3 spans 13 residues. The germline V and J ends were trimmed by 4 bases and 1 base, with 7 bases remaining between them. CDR1 and CDR2 (germline): SNHLY, FYNNEI. The CDR3 DNA reads as TGTGCCAGCAGTGGGGACGGGAACACTGAAGCTTTCTTT. It codes for CASSGDGNTEAFF.

The V gene is TRBV27, the J gene TRBJ1-1; tentative D call: TRBD1 (5 bases). Per germline, CDR1 MNHEY and CDR2 SMNVEV (reference sequence). The CDR3 has 14 residues. Trimming shortened V by 5 bases and J by 0 bases, and 10 bases separated the two germline ends. CDR3: CASSPRQLNTEAFF. In DNA, the CDR3 is TGTGCCAGCAGTCCGCGACAGCTGAACACTGAAGCTTTCTTT.

The chain recombines TRBV5-6 with TRBJ1-3; D ambiguous. V shed 4 bases and J shed 5 bases, with 19 bases lying between them. This CDR3 comprises 16 residues. Looked up from germline, CDR1 is SGHDT and CDR2 is YYEEEE. The CDR3 sequence is CASSPRPFRGRNTIYF. The CDR3 region has the DNA TGTGCCAGCAGCCCCCGACCGTTCCGCGGGCGAAACACCATATATTTT.

V and J are TRBV9 and TRBJ2-2; no reliable D call. CDR3 length: 12 amino acids. From germline, CDR1 is SGDLS and CDR2 YYNGEE. Trimming stripped 2 bases from V and 6 bases from J, with 5 bases between. CDR3 protein: CASSVGSGELFF. CDR3 sequence (DNA): TGTGCCAGCAGCGTGGGATCCGGGGAGCTGTTTTTT.

The chain recombines TRBV5-4 with TRBJ2-2; no clear D. The CDR3 covers 12 residues. Between the trimmed V and J ends, which lost 4 bases and 5 bases, there was a span of 6 bases. CDR1 and CDR2 from the germline V gene are SGHNT and YYREEE (reference sequence). The CDR3 region is CASSPATGELFF. For the CDR3, the DNA is TGTGCCAGCAGCCCGGCGACCGGGGAGCTGTTTTTT.

This chain uses TRBV9 with TRBJ2-2; 7 positions agree with TRBD1. The ends lost 6 bases at V and 0 bases at J; junction bases unmatched: 14. This CDR3 comprises 18 residues. Germline assignment: CDR1 SGDLS and CDR2 YYNGEE. CDR3 sequence: CASTNLGGTVPNTGELFF. The CDR3 DNA reads TGTGCCAGCACCAACCTGGGTGGGACAGTCCCGAACACCGGGGAGCTGTTTTTT.